Listed here is a single T cell receptor (beta chain). As originally analysed: Amplification from reference gene primers served as the basis for estimated nucleated cell counts. Clones were read by immunoSEQ multiplex PCR, and TCRdb kept only the in-frame ones, dropping some. V and J calls and clone size come straight from that table; D and trimming were deduced from the DNA. In the table there are some 210,000 clones, 84% of which are singletons. The source of the sample is a study of blood T cell repertoires in COVID-19. The V and J ends lost 4 bases and 0 bases respectively, with 10 bases between them. Looked up from germline, CDR1 is SEHNR and CDR2 is FQNEAQ (reference sequence). The CDR3 totals 15 residues.

The V and J genes are TRBV7-9 and TRBJ1-5; TRBD1 is a possible D gene (6 bases). Sequencing was done on a sample of peripheral blood. This receptor was identified in a woman between 45 and 60 years old with active or convalescent COVID-19. The CDR3 loop is CASSSGQNSNQPQHF. The CDR3 coding sequence is TGTGCCAGCAGCTCAGGACAGAATAGCAATCAGCCCCAGCATTTT.